One and the same sample provided the 18 T cell receptor beta chains below, sequenced in a study of T cells after yellow fever vaccination. One entry per CDR3 protein results from TCRdb running MiXCR on the 5' RACE reads. The data show approximately 580,000 distinct CDR3 sequences, about a sixth seen once. Specimen: PBMCs, collected around 5 days after the first yellow fever vaccination. The receptor set was obtained from a man between 18 and 29 years old who received the YFV17D yellow fever vaccine.

The V call is TRBV2, the J call TRBJ2-3; tentatively, D is TRBD2 (5 bases). The CDR3 is 11 amino acids. Germline V gene lookup returns CDR1 SNHLY and CDR2 FYNNEI. With 3 bases removed from V and 12 bases from J, the gap between germline ends came to 10 bases. DNA for the CDR3: TGTGCCAGCAGTGAGGGAGCCCGTCAGTATTTT. Translating it yields CASSEGARQYF.

This clonotype was seen more than once but under ten times. This chain joins TRBV27 and TRBJ2-3, with 8 positions matching TRBD2. This CDR3 has 15 residues. Looked up from germline, CDR1 is MNHEY and CDR2 is SMNVEV (reference sequence). The trim removed 5 bases at V and 3 bases at J, leaving 7 bases unmatched. The chain's CDR3 is CASSLAGRVTDTQYF. CDR3 bases: TGTGCCAGCAGTCTAGCGGGCCGGGTGACAGATACGCAGTATTTT.

This rearrangement joins TRBV3-1 to TRBJ2-1, with 7 bases that match TRBD2. This CDR3 spans 16 amino acids. Germline V CDR1 and CDR2: LGHDT, YNNKEL (reference sequence). V was pared by 5 bases and J by 0 bases, with 7 bases of the junction left unmatched. This CDR3 is CASSSRLAVSYNEQFF. The CDR3 region has the DNA TGTGCCAGCAGCTCCCGGCTAGCGGTCTCCTACAATGAGCAGTTCTTC.

This clonotype occurred a few times. The chain recombines TRBV3-1 with TRBJ2-2, with 12 bases aligning to TRBD2. The CDR3 runs 18 residues. Trimming removed 4 bases from V and 1 base from J; junction bases left unmatched: 7. Germline values: CDR1 LGHDT, CDR2 YNNKEL (reference sequence). Here the CDR3 DNA reads TGTGCCAGCAGCCGGACCACTAGCGGGGGGAAGAACACCGGGGAGCTGTTTTTT. Its translation: CASSRTTSGGKNTGELFF. Full variable domain (outside the CDR3, taken from reference TRBV3-1 and TRBJ2-2): DTAVSQTPKYLVTQMGNDKSIKCEQNLGHDTMYWYKQDSKKFLKIMFSYNNKELIINETVPNRFSPKSPDKAHLNLHINSLELGDSAVYFCASSRTTSGGKNTGELFFGEGSRLTVL.

Notes on this clonotype: Germline is not matched at one junction end, which may reflect a read error. The CDR3 coding sequence is TGTGCCAGCAGTTTAGGTATGACCGACCACCACTTT. Encoded protein: CASSLGMTDHHF. The gene calls are TRBV12-3 or TRBV12-4 and TRBJ1-1; D is undetermined. CDR3 length: 12 residues.

This clonotype has at least ten counts. This chain links TRBV20-1 with TRBJ2-3; 8 bases match TRBD1. V gave up 3 bases and J gave up 4 bases; unmatched junction bases: 9. CDR1 DFQATT and CDR2 SNEGSKA come from the germline V gene (reference sequence). The CDR3 has 15 amino acids. As DNA, the CDR3 is TGCAGTGCTAGCGAACCCGACAGGGGCGCAGATACGCAGTATTTT. Translating it yields CSASEPDRGADTQYF.

This clonotype came up many times. The chain carries TRBV2 and TRBJ2-3, with D perhaps matching TRBD1 or TRBD2 (5 bases each). Germline CDR1 and CDR2: SNHLY and FYNNEI. This CDR3 comprises 14 residues. Deletions cut 2 bases from V and 1 base from J, with 7 bases between. The CDR3 loop is CASSEQGGTDTQYF. CDR3 coding DNA: TGTGCCAGCAGTGAACAGGGAGGCACAGATACGCAGTATTTT.

The chain employs TRBV7-2 and TRBJ2-7, with TRBD1 matching 8 bases. CDR1 is SGHTA, CDR2 FQGNSA, per germline. Trimming cost V 4 bases and J 6 bases; bases outside gene matches: 8. The CDR3 runs to 14 residues. In nucleotides, the CDR3 is TGTGCCAGCAGCTCCAGACAGGGGAATTTCGAGCAGTACTTC. Protein sequence: CASSSRQGNFEQYF.

V is TRBV3-1 and J is TRBJ2-5; TRBD1 matches 7 bases. From germline, CDR1 is LGHDT and CDR2 YNNKEL (reference sequence). V lost 1 base to trimming and J lost 2 bases; unmatched junction nucleotides: 13. CDR3 length: 18 residues. The CDR3 loop is CASSQVWISGDRQETQYF. CDR3 bases: TGTGCCAGCAGCCAAGTTTGGATCTCAGGGGACAGACAAGAGACCCAGTACTTC.

This chain uses TRBV20-1 with TRBJ1-2; 10 positions match TRBD1. The CDR3 sequence is 16 residues long. Germline V gene lookup returns CDR1 DFQATT and CDR2 SNEGSKA (reference sequence). The J segment lost 4 bases and the V segment lost 6 bases, leaving 14 bases of the junction unmatched. The CDR3 reads CSAPSPGTGVFYGYTF. The CDR3, as DNA: TGCAGTGCCCCTTCCCCCGGGACAGGGGTCTTCTATGGCTACACCTTC.

This clonotype was counted only a few times. The chain uses TRBV30 and TRBJ2-1, with 7 bases matching TRBD1. CDR1 and CDR2 (germline): GTSNPN, SVGIG (reference sequence). Losses at the gene ends were 3 bases for V and 4 bases for J; bases not matched to a gene: 9. The CDR3 spans 15 residues. Here the CDR3 DNA reads TGTGCCTGGAGAGACAGGGCGTTATTATACAATGAGCAGTTCTTC. Protein sequence: CAWRDRALLYNEQFF.

The CDR3 nucleotides are TGTGCCAGCAGCCCCAGGACAGGGGGCATCACAGATACGCAGTATTTT. Protein: CASSPRTGGITDTQYF. The chain carries TRBV27 and TRBJ2-3, with 11 bases identical to TRBD1. The CDR3 consists of 16 residues. In germline, CDR1 is MNHEY, CDR2 SMNVEV (reference sequence). Trimming cost V 6 bases and J 2 bases; bases outside gene matches: 7.

V usage is TRBV7-7 and J usage is TRBJ2-2, with D uncertain. Trimming took 5 bases from V and 4 from J, leaving 14 bases between them. CDR3 length: 15 residues. CDR1 and CDR2 (germline): SSHAT, FNYEAQ (reference sequence). The CDR3 DNA sequence: TGTGCCAGCAGCACCGGGCTGGGCAGCACCGGGGAGCTGTTTTTT. This sequence encodes CASSTGLGSTGELFF.

The CDR3 here is CASMFRLRALSPNTEAFF. The CDR3 DNA reads TGTGCCAGCATGTTTCGACTTAGGGCCCTCAGCCCGAACACTGAAGCTTTCTTT. The rearrangement links TRBV6-5 to TRBJ1-1; no firm D call. Germline V lookup: CDR1 MNHEY, CDR2 SVGAGI. This CDR3 region has 18 residues. Trimming left V 7 bases short and J 1 base short, with 25 bases between.

The CDR3 bases are TGTGCCAGCAGCTTAATTGGGGGCCCGAATACGCAGTATTTT. Translated, it gives CASSLIGGPNTQYF. The chain carries TRBV7-3 and TRBJ2-3; D is possibly TRBD1 (6 bases). Between the trimmed V and J ends, which lost 1 base and 7 bases, there was a span of 12 bases. CDR1 is SGHTA, CDR2 FQGTGA, per germline. The CDR3 length is 14 residues.

This clonotype was picked up a small number of times. The rearrangement links TRBV5-1 to TRBJ1-5, with a weak D call TRBD1 (6 bases). V was cut by 2 bases and J by 6 bases, with 15 bases left in between. The germline V gene encodes CDR1 SGHRS and CDR2 YFSETQ. CDR3 size: 15 residues. CDR3 in amino acids: CASSFLGGQGQPQHF. The CDR3 coding sequence is TGCGCCAGCAGCTTCCTTGGGGGCCAAGGTCAGCCCCAGCATTTT.

V gene TRBV6-1 combines with J gene TRBJ2-5; D uncertain. The ends were cut back, 5 bases at V and 5 bases at J, with 9 bases in the middle. The CDR3 runs to 12 residues. The germline V gene encodes CDR1 MNHNS and CDR2 SASEGT. The CDR3 nucleotides are TGTGCCAGCAGTTTCCCTCTGGAGACCCAGTACTTC. Protein product: CASSFPLETQYF.

CDR3 region: CASSLGVSLVSTGVEQYF. DNA of the CDR3: TGTGCCAGCAGCCTAGGGGTGTCGTTGGTTTCGACAGGGGTCGAGCAGTACTTC. The V and J genes are TRBV7-6 and TRBJ2-7; 8 nucleotides align to TRBD1. The trim removed 5 bases at V and 6 bases at J, leaving 21 bases unmatched. CDR1 is SGHVS and CDR2 is FNYEAQ in the germline V gene. The CDR3 has 18 amino acids.